This TCR beta chain was captured in a study of blood T cell repertoires in COVID-19. About the study: The cDNA or gDNA used as material had been derived from T cells, B-cell-depleted T cells, or PBMCs.

The ends were cut back, 0 bases at V and 5 bases at J, with 14 bases in the middle. Per germline, CDR1 SGHNT and CDR2 YYREEE (reference sequence). This CDR3 region has 15 residues. Original processing notes: Nucleated cell counts were estimated from reference gene primer amplification. The table came from immunoSEQ multiplex PCR; TCRdb's copy has only in-frame clones and leaves some out. V and J calls and clone size are as listed in that table; D and trimming were resolved from the DNA. The sample has under 75,000 clones; roughly 80% are singletons. The sequence came from a man in his fifties or sixties with acute or convalescent COVID-19. The chain carries TRBV5-4 and TRBJ2-5, with D perhaps TRBD1 (6 bases). Sequencing was performed on peripheral blood. The CDR3 is CASSLEAGVWETQYF. CDR3 nucleotide sequence: TGTGCCAGCAGCTTGGAGGCAGGGGTTTGGGAGACCCAGTACTTC. The variable domain in full, completed from reference TRBV5-4 and TRBJ2-5, reads ETGVTQSPTHLIKTRGQQVTLRCSSQSGHNTVSWYQQALGQGPQFIFQYYREEENGRGNFPPRFSGLQFPNYSSELNVNALELDDSALYLCASSLEAGVWETQYFGPGTRLLVL.